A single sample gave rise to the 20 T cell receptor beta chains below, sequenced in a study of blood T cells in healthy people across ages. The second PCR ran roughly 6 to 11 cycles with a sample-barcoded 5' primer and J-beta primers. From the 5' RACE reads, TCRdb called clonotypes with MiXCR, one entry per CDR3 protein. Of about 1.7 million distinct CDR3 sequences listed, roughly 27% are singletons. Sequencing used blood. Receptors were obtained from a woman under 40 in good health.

The CDR3 coding sequence is TGTGCCAGCAGCTACGGGGCAGCGTCTCATGAAAAACTGTTTTTT. Translation gives CASSYGAASHEKLFF. The gene calls are TRBV3-1 and TRBJ1-4, with D tentatively TRBD1 (5 bases). The CDR3 is made up of 15 amino acids. Germline V gives CDR1 LGHDT, CDR2 YNNKEL (reference sequence). The V end was cut by 5 bases, the J end by 6 bases, with 16 bases between.

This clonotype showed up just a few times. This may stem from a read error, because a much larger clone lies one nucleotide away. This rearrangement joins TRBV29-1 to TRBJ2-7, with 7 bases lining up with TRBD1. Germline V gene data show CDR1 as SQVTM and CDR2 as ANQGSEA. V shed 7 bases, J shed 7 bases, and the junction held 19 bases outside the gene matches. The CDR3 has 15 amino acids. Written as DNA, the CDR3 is TGCAGCGCCACCCACCCCGGGACAGTCAACAATGAGCAGTACTTC. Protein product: CSATHPGTVNNEQYF.

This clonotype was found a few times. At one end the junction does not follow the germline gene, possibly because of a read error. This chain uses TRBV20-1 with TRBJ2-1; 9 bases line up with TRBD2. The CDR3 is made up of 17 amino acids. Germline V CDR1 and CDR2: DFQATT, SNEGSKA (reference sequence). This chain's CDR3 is CSSRDRRERGAYNEQFF. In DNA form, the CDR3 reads TGCAGTTCTAGAGATCGAAGGGAGCGGGGGGCCTACAATGAGCAGTTCTTC.

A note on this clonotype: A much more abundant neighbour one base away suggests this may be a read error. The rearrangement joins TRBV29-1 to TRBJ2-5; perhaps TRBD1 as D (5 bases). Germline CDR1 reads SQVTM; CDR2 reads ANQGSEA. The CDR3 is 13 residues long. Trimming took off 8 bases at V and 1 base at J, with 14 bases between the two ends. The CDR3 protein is CSTRQYLQETQYF. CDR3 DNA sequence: TGCAGCACCCGACAGTACCTCCAAGAGACCCAGTACTTC.

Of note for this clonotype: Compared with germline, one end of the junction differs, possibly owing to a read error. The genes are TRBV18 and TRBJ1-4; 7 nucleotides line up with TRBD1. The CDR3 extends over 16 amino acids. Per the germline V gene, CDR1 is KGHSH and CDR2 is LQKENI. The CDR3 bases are TGTGCCAGCTCACCTGGGACAGCCGCAACTAATGATAAACTGTTTTTT. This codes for CASSPGTAATNDKLFF.

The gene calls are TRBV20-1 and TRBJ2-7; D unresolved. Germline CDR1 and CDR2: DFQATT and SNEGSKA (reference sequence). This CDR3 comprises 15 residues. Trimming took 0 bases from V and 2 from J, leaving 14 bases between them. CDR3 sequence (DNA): TGCAGTGCTAGAGATCTTGTGTTCGGGCCCTACGAGCAGTACTTC. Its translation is CSARDLVFGPYEQYF.

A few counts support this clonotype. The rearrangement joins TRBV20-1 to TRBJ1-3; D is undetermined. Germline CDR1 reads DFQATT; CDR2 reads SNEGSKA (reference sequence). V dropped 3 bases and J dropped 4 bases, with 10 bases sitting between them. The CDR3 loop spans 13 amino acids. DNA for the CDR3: TGCAGTGCTAGGGGCCAACCCGGAAACACCATATATTTT. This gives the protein CSARGQPGNTIYF.

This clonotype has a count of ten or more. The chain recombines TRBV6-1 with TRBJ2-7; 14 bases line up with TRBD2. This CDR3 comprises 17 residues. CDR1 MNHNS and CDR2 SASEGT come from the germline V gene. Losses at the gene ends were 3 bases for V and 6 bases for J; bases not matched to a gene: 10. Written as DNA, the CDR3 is TGTGCCAGCAGTGATCCGGGACTAGCGGGGGCCCAGGGCGAGCAGTACTTC. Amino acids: CASSDPGLAGAQGEQYF.

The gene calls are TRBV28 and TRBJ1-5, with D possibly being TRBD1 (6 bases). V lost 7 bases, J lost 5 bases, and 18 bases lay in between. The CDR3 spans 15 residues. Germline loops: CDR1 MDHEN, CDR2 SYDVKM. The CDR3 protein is CASTPGGQFHQPQHF. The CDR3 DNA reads TGTGCCAGCACCCCTGGAGGACAGTTCCATCAGCCCCAGCATTTT. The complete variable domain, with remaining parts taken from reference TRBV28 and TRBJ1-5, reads DVKVTQSSRYLVKRTGEKVFLECVQDMDHENMFWYRQDPGLGLRLIYFSYDVKMKEKGDIPEGYSVSREKKERFSLILESASTNQTSMYLCASTPGGQFHQPQHFGDGTRLSIL.

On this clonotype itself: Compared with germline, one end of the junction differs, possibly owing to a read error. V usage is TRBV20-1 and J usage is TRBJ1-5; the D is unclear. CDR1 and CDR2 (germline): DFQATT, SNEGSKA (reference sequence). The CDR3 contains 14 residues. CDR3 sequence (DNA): TGCAGTGCCCGACGGGGTAATTGGGATCAGCCCCCGCATTTT. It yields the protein CSARRGNWDQPPHF.

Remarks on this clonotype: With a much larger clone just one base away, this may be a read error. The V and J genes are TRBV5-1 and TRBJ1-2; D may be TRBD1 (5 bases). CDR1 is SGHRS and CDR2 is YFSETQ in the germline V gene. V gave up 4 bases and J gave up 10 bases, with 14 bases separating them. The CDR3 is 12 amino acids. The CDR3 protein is CASSLDRGFYTF. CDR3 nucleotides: TGCGCCAGCAGCCTTGACCGGGGCTTCTACACCTTC.

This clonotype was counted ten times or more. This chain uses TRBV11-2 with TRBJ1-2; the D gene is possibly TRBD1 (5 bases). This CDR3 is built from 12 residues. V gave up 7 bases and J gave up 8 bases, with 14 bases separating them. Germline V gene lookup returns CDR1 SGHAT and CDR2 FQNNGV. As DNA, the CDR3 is TGTGCCAGCACCGGGTATCAGGGCGGCTACACCTTC. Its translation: CASTGYQGGYTF.

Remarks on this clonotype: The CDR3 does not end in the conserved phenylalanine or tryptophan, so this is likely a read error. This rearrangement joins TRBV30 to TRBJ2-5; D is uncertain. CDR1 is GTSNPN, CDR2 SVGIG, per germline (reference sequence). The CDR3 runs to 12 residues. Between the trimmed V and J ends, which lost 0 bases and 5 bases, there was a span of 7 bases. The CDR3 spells CAWSVRRETQYC. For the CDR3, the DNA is TGTGCCTGGAGTGTACGGCGGGAGACCCAGTACTGC.

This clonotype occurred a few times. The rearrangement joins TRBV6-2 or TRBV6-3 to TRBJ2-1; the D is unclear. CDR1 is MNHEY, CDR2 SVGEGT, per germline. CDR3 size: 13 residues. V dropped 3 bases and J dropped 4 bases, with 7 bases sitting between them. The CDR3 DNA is TGTGCCAGCAGTTATAACCTTTACAATGAGCAGTTCTTC. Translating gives CASSYNLYNEQFF.

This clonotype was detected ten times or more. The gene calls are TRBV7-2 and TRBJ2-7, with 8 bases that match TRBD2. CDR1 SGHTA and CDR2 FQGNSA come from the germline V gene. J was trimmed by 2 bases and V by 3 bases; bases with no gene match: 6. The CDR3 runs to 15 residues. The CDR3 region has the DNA TGTGCCAGCAGCTTCGAGCGGGGGCCTACCTACGAGCAGTACTTC. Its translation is CASSFERGPTYEQYF.

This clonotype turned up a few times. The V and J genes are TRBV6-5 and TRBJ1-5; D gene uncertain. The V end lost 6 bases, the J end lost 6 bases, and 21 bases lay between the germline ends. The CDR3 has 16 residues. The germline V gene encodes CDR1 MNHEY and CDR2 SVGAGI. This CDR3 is CASRPLSEGWSQPQHF. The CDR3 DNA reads TGTGCCAGCAGACCTCTCTCTGAGGGCTGGAGTCAGCCCCAGCATTTT.

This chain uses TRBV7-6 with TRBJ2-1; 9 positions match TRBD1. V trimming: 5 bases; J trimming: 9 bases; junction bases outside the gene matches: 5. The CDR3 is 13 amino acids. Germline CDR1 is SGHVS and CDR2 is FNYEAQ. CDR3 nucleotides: TGTGCCAGCAGCGCTACAGGGGGCCGTGAGCAGTTCTTC. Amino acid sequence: CASSATGGREQFF.

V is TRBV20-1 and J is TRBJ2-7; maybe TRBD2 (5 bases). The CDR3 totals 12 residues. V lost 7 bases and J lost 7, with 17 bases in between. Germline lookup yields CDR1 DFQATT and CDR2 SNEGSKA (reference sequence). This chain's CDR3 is CSVRGLSFEQYF. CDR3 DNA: TGCAGTGTTCGAGGGCTAAGTTTTGAGCAGTACTTC.

CDR3 in DNA: TGTGCCATCAGTAAGGGGGATAACAATCAGCCCCAGCATTTT. Translation gives CAISKGDNNQPQHF. The rearrangement joins TRBV10-3 to TRBJ1-5, with D maybe TRBD1 (6 bases). CDR1 ENHRY and CDR2 SYGVKD come from the germline V gene. This CDR3 spans 14 amino acids. Trimming removed 5 bases from V and 3 bases from J, with 11 bases in between.

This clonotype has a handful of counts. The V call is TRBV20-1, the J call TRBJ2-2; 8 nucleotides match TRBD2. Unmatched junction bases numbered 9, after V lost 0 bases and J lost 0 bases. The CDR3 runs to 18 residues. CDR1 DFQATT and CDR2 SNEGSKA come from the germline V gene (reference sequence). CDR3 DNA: TGCAGTGCTAGAGATCCTAGTCGCGGGGGGCCGAACACCGGGGAGCTGTTTTTT. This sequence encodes CSARDPSRGGPNTGELFF.